This T cell receptor (beta chain) was recorded in a study of T cell changes during pregnancy in multiple sclerosis. The trim removed 5 bases at V and 4 bases at J, leaving 11 bases unmatched. The CDR3 loop spans 16 amino acids. Germline V gene sequence: CDR1 LGHNA, CDR2 YNFKEQ. Only in-frame clones appear in the TCRdb table, and some are missing; sequencing was by immunoSEQ multiplex PCR. Found here are roughly 64,000 clones, 80% to 95% of them singletons; the top ten hold roughly 1.5%. This TCR came from a female donor with multiple sclerosis, enrolled in a pregnancy study. The J gene is TRBJ1-2, the V gene TRBV4-2, with TRBD1 identical over 9 bases. Specimen: peripheral blood, collected in the second trimester of pregnancy. The CDR3: CASSLAGQGNSYGYTF. The CDR3 coding sequence is TGTGCCAGCAGCTTGGCGGGACAGGGTAATTCCTATGGCTACACCTTC.